One sample yielded the 27 T cell receptor beta chains listed below, sequenced in a study of regulatory T cells in long-lasting Graves disease. Time point indicated: persistent/refractory GD, antithyroid drugs over 5 years with positive TRAb. The TCR library was made from RNA extracted from PBMCs. Library construction for TCR beta used iRepertoire HTBI primers and Arm-PCR of CDR3 regions. From the multiplex PCR reads, TCRdb called clonotypes with MiXCR, one entry per CDR3 protein. The table has roughly 470,000 distinct CDR3 sequences, about 20% seen once; the top ten hold approximately 8%. The specimen was peripheral blood mononuclear cells (PBMCs), collected when the disease was refractory, from a patient treated with antithyroid drugs. These receptors came from a female donor with Graves disease.

The V gene is TRBV12-3 or TRBV12-4, the J gene TRBJ1-1; 7 bases fit TRBD1. This CDR3 has 15 amino acids. With 4 bases clipped from V and 3 bases from J, the junction kept 8 bases outside the gene matches. The CDR3, as DNA: TGTGCCAGCAGTTCTAACAGGGGCGCGGACACTGAAGCTTTCTTT. Protein sequence: CASSSNRGADTEAFF.

This clonotype was recorded at least ten times. The chain couples TRBV28 to TRBJ2-7; D gene ambiguous. Trimming took 6 bases from V and 0 from J, leaving 12 bases between them. The CDR3 consists of 14 residues. Looked up from germline, CDR1 is MDHEN and CDR2 is SYDVKM. The CDR3 DNA follows: TGTGCCAGCAGACCAAGTCGTAGCTCCTACGAGCAGTACTTC. Translation gives CASRPSRSSYEQYF.

This clonotype was seen ten or more times. The J gene is TRBJ2-7, the V gene TRBV30; unclear D gene. With 0 bases removed from V and 7 bases from J, the gap between germline ends came to 7 bases. The V gene's germline CDR1 is GTSNPN and CDR2 SVGIG (reference sequence). This CDR3 has 11 amino acids. CDR3 DNA sequence: TGTGCCTGGAGTGTATTCTTGGAGCAGTACTTC. It specifies CAWSVFLEQYF.

This clonotype was detected ten times or more. For the CDR3, the DNA is TGTGCCAGCAGCCCTGACTCCGGCACCGGGCCTGGGGCCAACGTCCTGACTTTC. This codes for CASSPDSGTGPGANVLTF. This chain connects TRBV12-3 or TRBV12-4 to TRBJ2-6; D is unresolved. CDR3 length: 18 amino acids. Trimming shortened V by 6 bases and J by 2 bases, and 20 bases separated the two germline ends.

This clonotype was detected a few times. V gene TRBV10-2 combines with J gene TRBJ2-7; 8 bases agree with TRBD1. This CDR3 is 15 amino acids long. Germline-derived CDR1 and CDR2 are WSHSY and SAAADI. With V trimmed by 6 bases and J by 2 bases, 9 bases remained unmatched. The CDR3 spells CASRRTGGTAYEQYF. In nucleotides, the CDR3 is TGCGCCAGCAGAAGAACAGGGGGTACGGCCTACGAGCAGTACTTC.

This clonotype was counted a few times. The rearrangement uses TRBV7-9 and TRBJ1-1, with D tentatively TRBD1 (5 bases). The CDR3 loop spans 15 amino acids. Germline CDR1 is SEHNR and CDR2 is FQNEAQ (reference sequence). V lost 7 bases, J lost 1 base, and 16 bases lay in between. DNA for the CDR3: TGTGCCAGCAATCTAGATATTAGGGGGAACACTGAAGCTTTCTTT. This encodes CASNLDIRGNTEAFF.

This clonotype was seen many times. The chain has TRBV15 and TRBJ2-5; unclear D gene. Germline loops: CDR1 LNHNV, CDR2 YYDKDF (reference sequence). This CDR3 contains 13 residues. Deletions cut 0 bases from V and 8 bases from J, with 10 bases between. CDR3 region: CATSRDIDTTQYF. The CDR3 region has the DNA TGTGCCACCAGCAGAGATATTGATACCACCCAGTACTTC.

This chain joins TRBV4-1 and TRBJ2-5, with TRBD1 as a possible D gene (6 bases). Germline V gives CDR1 MGHRA, CDR2 YSYEKL. V gave up 5 bases and J gave up 9 bases, with 22 bases separating them. The CDR3 spans 15 residues. CDR3 in amino acids: CASSELWGQQVAQYF. CDR3 sequence (DNA): TGCGCCAGCAGCGAACTTTGGGGACAACAGGTCGCCCAGTACTTC.

This clonotype was seen a handful of times. The chain uses TRBV19 and TRBJ2-2; 9 bases map to TRBD1. The CDR3 covers 20 residues. J lost 3 bases, V lost 4 bases, and 18 bases had no gene match. Per germline, CDR1 LNHDA and CDR2 SQIVND (reference sequence). Here the CDR3 DNA reads TGTGCCAGTAGTAAACCCGCTTGGACAGGGGCCATGACGTACACCGGGGAGCTGTTTTTT. Translation gives CASSKPAWTGAMTYTGELFF.

This clonotype was recorded only once. The V call is TRBV29-1, the J call TRBJ2-7; D is ambiguous. The CDR3 extends over 13 amino acids. V lost 6 bases to trimming and J lost 1 base, with 13 bases between them. The germline V gene encodes CDR1 SQVTM and CDR2 ANQGSEA. This CDR3 reads CSVSSGDSYEQYF. The CDR3 DNA reads TGCAGCGTCAGTTCTGGGGATTCCTACGAGCAGTACTTC.

This clonotype was counted ten times or more. The rearrangement uses TRBV27 and TRBJ2-7; 9 bases fit TRBD1. Germline V gene lookup returns CDR1 MNHEY and CDR2 SMNVEV (reference sequence). The V gene end was trimmed by 2 bases and the J gene end by 4 bases; junction bases not matched to a gene: 9. This CDR3 has 16 residues. The CDR3 bases are TGTGCCAGCAGTTTAGTTTCGGGGACAGGGTCGTACGAGCAGTACTTC. Translated: CASSLVSGTGSYEQYF.

This clonotype has more than one count but fewer than ten. CDR3 nucleotide sequence: TGTGCCAGCAGAGCCGGGACTAGAAACAATGAGCAGTTCTTC. It yields the protein CASRAGTRNNEQFF. The chain has TRBV6-2 or TRBV6-3 and TRBJ2-1, with TRBD2 identical over 8 bases. V shed 6 bases, J shed 5 bases, and the junction held 6 bases outside the gene matches. The germline CDR1 and CDR2 sequences are MNHEY and SVGEGT. This CDR3 has 14 residues.

This chain joins TRBV5-1 and TRBJ2-7; D is perhaps TRBD1 (5 bases). The germline CDR1 and CDR2 sequences are SGHRS and YFSETQ. V was clipped by 2 bases and J by 3 bases, with 12 bases between them. There are 14 residues in the CDR3. The CDR3, as DNA: TGCGCCAGCAGCTTCAAAACAGGTTTCTACGAGCAGTACTTC. Residues: CASSFKTGFYEQYF. The full variable domain, its missing parts supplied by reference TRBV5-1 and TRBJ2-7, is KAGVTQTPRYLIKTRGQQVTLSCSPISGHRSVSWYQQTPGQGLQFLFEYFSETQRNKGNFPGRFSGRQFSNSRSEMNVSTLELGDSALYLCASSFKTGFYEQYFGPGTRLTVT.

This clonotype was recorded at least ten times. The chain carries TRBV27 and TRBJ1-6; TRBD1 matches 10 bases. With 6 bases clipped from V and 9 bases from J, the junction kept 8 bases outside the gene matches. The length of the CDR3 is 15 residues. Germline-derived CDR1 and CDR2 are MNHEY and SMNVEV (reference sequence). This CDR3 is CASSSLTGGRSPLHF. In DNA, the CDR3 is TGTGCCAGCAGCTCTCTGACAGGGGGCCGTTCACCCCTCCACTTT.

This clonotype was seen only a few times. The rearrangement joins TRBV14 to TRBJ2-7; TRBD1 matches 7 bases. V lost 4 bases and J lost 2; bases outside the gene matches: 5. This CDR3 is 14 amino acids long. Germline CDR1 is SGHDN and CDR2 is FVKESK. This CDR3 reads CASSRDRNPYEQYF. DNA for the CDR3: TGTGCCAGCAGCCGGGACAGAAATCCCTACGAGCAGTACTTC.

The chain has TRBV25-1 and TRBJ2-1, with unresolved D. CDR3 length equals 11 residues. Germline CDR1 and CDR2: MGHDK and SYGVNS. The germline V and J ends were trimmed by 4 bases and 8 bases, with 6 bases remaining between them. Here the CDR3 reads CASSVGDEQFF. The CDR3 bases are TGTGCCAGCAGTGTTGGGGATGAGCAGTTCTTC.

This chain connects TRBV20-1 to TRBJ1-5; TRBD1 agrees at 7 bases. The CDR3 consists of 16 residues. Looked up from germline, CDR1 is DFQATT and CDR2 is SNEGSKA (reference sequence). Germline trimming cut 1 base from V and 0 bases from J; bases unmatched to any gene: 6. CDR3 sequence (DNA): TGCAGTGCTAGAGCCGCGACAGGGCATAGCAATCAGCCCCAGCATTTT. It translates to CSARAATGHSNQPQHF.

V and J are TRBV5-4 and TRBJ2-3, with 7 bases lining up with TRBD1. Germline V gene sequence: CDR1 SGHNT, CDR2 YYREEE (reference sequence). This CDR3 spans 13 amino acids. V gave up 2 bases and J gave up 7 bases; unmatched junction bases: 4. This chain's CDR3 is CASSLGGSYTQYF. CDR3 nucleotide sequence: TGTGCCAGCAGCTTAGGGGGCTCCTATACGCAGTATTTT.

This clonotype has a handful of counts. This rearrangement joins TRBV19 to TRBJ1-5; TRBD1 is a possible D gene (5 bases). In germline, CDR1 is LNHDA, CDR2 SQIVND (reference sequence). The CDR3 spans 14 residues. V dropped 3 bases and J dropped 6 bases, with 12 bases sitting between them. CDR3 sequence (DNA): TGTGCCAGTAGTATGGTCGGGGCGAGTCAGCCCCAGCATTTT. It is translated as CASSMVGASQPQHF.

This clonotype came up many times. V and J are TRBV28 and TRBJ1-2; 7 bases map to TRBD1. Germline V gives CDR1 MDHEN, CDR2 SYDVKM. The CDR3 runs 15 residues. J gave up 7 bases and V 6 bases, and 14 bases lay outside the gene matches. This CDR3 reads CASSPGDSPSGGYTF. For the CDR3, the DNA is TGTGCCAGCAGCCCAGGGGACAGTCCCTCGGGTGGCTACACCTTC.

The chain couples TRBV19 to TRBJ2-7, with D unresolved. Germline V gene sequence: CDR1 LNHDA, CDR2 SQIVND (reference sequence). There are 13 residues in the CDR3. Trimming removed 8 bases from V and 4 bases from J, with 15 bases in between. This CDR3 reads CASRPRNQYEQYF. The CDR3 DNA reads TGTGCCAGTCGACCGCGGAACCAGTACGAGCAGTACTTC.

Only a few counts were recorded for this clonotype. The gene calls are TRBV28 and TRBJ1-3; maybe TRBD1 (5 bases). V gave up 2 bases and J gave up 2 bases, with 16 bases separating them. Germline V CDR1 and CDR2: MDHEN, SYDVKM. The CDR3 runs to 17 residues. The CDR3 is CASSLQGDPRPGNTIYF. The CDR3 DNA sequence: TGTGCCAGCAGTTTACAAGGGGATCCCCGGCCTGGAAACACCATATATTTT.

The rearrangement uses TRBV5-4 and TRBJ2-7, with 8 nucleotides matching TRBD2. With 5 bases clipped from V and 0 bases from J, the junction kept 7 bases outside the gene matches. Germline CDR1 SGHNT, CDR2 YYREEE (reference sequence). The CDR3 contains 15 residues. CDR3 DNA: TGTGCCAGCAGTATCCGGACTAGCCCCTCCTACGAGCAGTACTTC. It codes for CASSIRTSPSYEQYF. The full variable domain, in which reference TRBV5-4 and TRBJ2-7 provide the parts outside the CDR3, is ETGVTQSPTHLIKTRGQQVTLRCSSQSGHNTVSWYQQALGQGPQFIFQYYREEENGRGNFPPRFSGLQFPNYSSELNVNALELDDSALYLCASSIRTSPSYEQYFGPGTRLTVT.

This clonotype has a handful of counts. The rearrangement joins TRBV20-1 to TRBJ2-7, with 7 nucleotides matching TRBD2. The CDR3 has 14 amino acids. Unmatched junction bases numbered 10, after V lost 6 bases and J lost 2 bases. Germline CDR1 reads DFQATT; CDR2 reads SNEGSKA (reference sequence). The chain's CDR3 is CSATGGNTTYEQYF. The CDR3 nucleotides are TGCAGTGCGACGGGGGGTAACACCACCTACGAGCAGTACTTC.

The chain combines TRBV5-6 with TRBJ1-2, with a tentative D call TRBD1 (5 bases). Trimming shortened V by 0 bases and J by 4 bases, and 10 bases separated the two germline ends. CDR3 length equals 14 residues. CDR1 and CDR2 from the germline V gene are SGHDT and YYEEEE. Here the CDR3 DNA reads TGTGCCAGCAGCTTGGGGGGGATCGCCTATGGCTACACCTTC. This translates into CASSLGGIAYGYTF.

The sample holds many counts of this clonotype. The genes are TRBV6-1 and TRBJ2-7, with 9 bases lining up with TRBD1. There are 13 residues in the CDR3. Germline V gene lookup returns CDR1 MNHNS and CDR2 SASEGT. Germline trimming cut 8 bases from V and 5 bases from J; bases unmatched to any gene: 7. The CDR3 DNA is TGTGCCAGCGGGGACAGGGCCCTAAACGAGCAGTACTTC. Translating gives CASGDRALNEQYF.

This clonotype was counted at least ten times. For the CDR3, the DNA is TGTGCCTGGAGCGAAACGGACCTTATCTACACCTTC. This sequence encodes CAWSETDLIYTF. The chain is built from TRBV30 and TRBJ1-2; D is ambiguous. From germline, CDR1 is GTSNPN and CDR2 SVGIG (reference sequence). This CDR3 has 12 residues. With 3 bases removed from V and 10 bases from J, the gap between germline ends came to 15 bases.